The 26 T cell receptor beta chains presented below share a single source sample, sequenced in a study of cytomegalovirus exposure and HLA in healthy donors. The PCR employed 60 Vbeta primers together with 13 Jbeta primers. This table comes from immunoSEQ multiplex PCR, and its TCRdb copy is limited to in-frame clones, with some not included. This table holds some 51,000 clones. Sequencing input: PBMCs. The source of these receptors is a man aged 50 to 60 in good health and CMV-seropositive.

The rearrangement uses TRBV29-1 and TRBJ2-5; D is perhaps TRBD1 (5 bases). In germline, CDR1 is SQVTM, CDR2 ANQGSEA. The CDR3 has 14 amino acids. Trimming cost V 0 bases and J 5 bases, with 13 bases left between them. For the CDR3, the DNA is TGCAGCGTTGAAGATCGAAAGGGGAAGGAGACCCAGTACTTC. Amino acids: CSVEDRKGKETQYF.

The chain combines TRBV14 with TRBJ2-7; TRBD2 might be the D (5 bases). The CDR3 consists of 13 residues. CDR1 and CDR2 from the germline V gene are SGHDN and FVKESK. The V end lost 5 bases, the J end lost 5 bases, and 13 bases lay between the germline ends. The CDR3 here is CASSEGAAHEQYF. CDR3 DNA sequence: TGTGCCAGCAGCGAGGGAGCGGCCCACGAGCAGTACTTC.

This CDR3 reads CASSSGQGYEQYF. In DNA, the CDR3 is TGTGCCAGCAGCTCGGGACAGGGATACGAGCAGTACTTC. The chain joins TRBV5-5 to TRBJ2-7; 9 nucleotides line up with TRBD1. Germline CDR1 is SGHKS and CDR2 is YYEKEE (reference sequence). The CDR3 extends over 13 amino acids. J gave up 4 bases and V 3 bases, and 2 bases lay outside the gene matches.

The rearrangement uses TRBV6-5 and TRBJ1-3; weak D call: TRBD1 (6 bases). The CDR3 runs 15 residues. The V end was cut by 0 bases, the J end by 3 bases, with 9 bases between. Germline V gives CDR1 MNHEY, CDR2 SVGAGI. CDR3 amino acids: CASSYSVGGGNTIYF. CDR3 nucleotides: TGTGCCAGCAGTTACTCGGTAGGGGGTGGAAACACCATATATTTT.

V gene TRBV4-1 combines with J gene TRBJ2-1, with TRBD2 matching over 10 bases. The CDR3 has 14 residues. The ends lost 9 bases at V and 7 bases at J; junction bases unmatched: 9. CDR1 and CDR2 (germline): MGHRA, YSYEKL. CDR3 region: CASGASGSNNEQFF. DNA of the CDR3: TGCGCCAGTGGGGCTAGCGGGAGTAATAATGAGCAGTTCTTC.

The rearrangement links TRBV2 to TRBJ1-1, with 9 nucleotides matching TRBD1. Germline CDR1 reads SNHLY; CDR2 reads FYNNEI. V lost 4 bases to trimming and J lost 6 bases; unmatched junction nucleotides: 9. The CDR3 consists of 15 residues. For the CDR3, the DNA is TGTGCCAGCAGTGGGGACAGGGTAGGCCCCGCTGAAGCTTTCTTT. It is translated as CASSGDRVGPAEAFF.

J is TRBJ2-5 and V is TRBV5-6, with 11 bases matching TRBD2. Germline V gene lookup returns CDR1 SGHDT and CDR2 YYEEEE. V trimming: 0 bases; J trimming: 5 bases; junction bases outside the gene matches: 15. The CDR3 consists of 19 residues. This CDR3 is CASSLGIAGGTFRGETQYF. The CDR3 bases are TGTGCCAGCAGCTTGGGGATAGCGGGGGGGACTTTTCGAGGGGAGACCCAGTACTTC.

This sequence joins TRBV4-2 and TRBJ1-2; TRBD1 agrees at 7 bases. V was pared by 0 bases and J by 4 bases, with 5 bases of the junction left unmatched. Germline V CDR1 and CDR2: LGHNA, YNFKEQ. CDR3 length equals 15 residues. The CDR3 DNA follows: TGTGCCAGCAGCCAAGATGGGGGACAGTCCTATGGCTACACCTTC. This translates into CASSQDGGQSYGYTF.

The chain recombines TRBV18 with TRBJ1-5; D perhaps matches TRBD1 (6 bases). CDR3 length: 15 residues. The germline V gene encodes CDR1 KGHSH and CDR2 LQKENI. Deletions cut 5 bases from V and 3 bases from J, with 14 bases between. The CDR3 spells CASSARQDSNQPQHF. The CDR3 bases are TGTGCCAGCTCAGCAAGACAGGACTCCAATCAGCCCCAGCATTTT.

This sequence joins TRBV18 and TRBJ2-1; D may be TRBD2 (5 bases). V lost 3 bases to trimming and J lost 5 bases, with 17 bases between them. Germline values: CDR1 KGHSH, CDR2 LQKENI. This CDR3 has 16 residues. In nucleotides, the CDR3 is TGTGCCAGCTCACCGAGCAGAGGACTTTTCCACAATGAGCAGTTCTTC. This sequence encodes CASSPSRGLFHNEQFF.

The chain couples TRBV5-1 to TRBJ2-6; D is perhaps TRBD2 (6 bases). The CDR3 consists of 17 residues. The germline gives CDR1 SGHRS, CDR2 YFSETQ. V dropped 4 bases and J dropped 2 bases, with 16 bases sitting between them. The CDR3: CASSPFGREAGANVLTF. The CDR3 coding sequence is TGCGCCAGCAGCCCTTTTGGCAGGGAGGCTGGGGCCAACGTCCTGACTTTC.

This chain links TRBV19 with TRBJ2-6; D ambiguous. The CDR3 is 18 amino acids. Germline CDR1 reads LNHDA; CDR2 reads SQIVND (reference sequence). The ends were cut back, 0 bases at V and 0 bases at J, with 12 bases in the middle. The CDR3 spells CASSIEPPSGSGANVLTF. In nucleotides, the CDR3 is TGTGCCAGTAGTATAGAACCCCCCAGTGGCTCTGGGGCCAACGTCCTGACTTTC.

The chain couples TRBV9 to TRBJ2-7; a possible D gene is TRBD2 (5 bases). Germline-derived CDR1 and CDR2 are SGDLS and YYNGEE. CDR3 length: 16 residues. The V end was cut by 0 bases, the J end by 0 bases, with 13 bases between. CDR3 sequence reads: CASSVGPMAGSYEQYF. CDR3 nucleotides: TGTGCCAGCAGCGTAGGGCCCATGGCGGGCTCCTACGAGCAGTACTTC. The full variable domain, with the rest looked up from reference TRBV9 and TRBJ2-7, is DSGVTQTPKHLITATGQRVTLRCSPRSGDLSVYWYQQSLDQGLQFLIQYYNGEERAKGNILERFSAQQFPDLHSELNLSSLELGDSALYFCASSVGPMAGSYEQYFGPGTRLTVT.

The chain has TRBV5-4 and TRBJ2-6, with TRBD1 matching over 8 bases. J was trimmed by 0 bases and V by 4 bases; bases with no gene match: 6. This CDR3 has 17 amino acids. From germline, CDR1 is SGHNT and CDR2 YYREEE (reference sequence). Written as DNA, the CDR3 is TGTGCCAGCAGCCGTGGACAGGGCCCCTCTGGGGCCAACGTCCTGACTTTC. It yields the protein CASSRGQGPSGANVLTF. Filled out from reference TRBV5-4 and TRBJ2-6, the complete variable domain reads ETGVTQSPTHLIKTRGQQVTLRCSSQSGHNTVSWYQQALGQGPQFIFQYYREEENGRGNFPPRFSGLQFPNYSSELNVNALELDDSALYLCASSRGQGPSGANVLTFGAGSRLTVL.

Note on this clone: One end of the junction varies from germline; a read error may be responsible. The CDR3 sequence is CASSHGGVANSDNEQFF. In nucleotides, the CDR3 is TGTGCCAGCAGCCACGGGGGGGTCGCGAACTCCGACAATGAGCAGTTCTTC. The chain has TRBV4-2 and TRBJ2-1; 8 nucleotides line up with TRBD2. CDR1 and CDR2 from the germline V gene are LGHNA and YNFKEQ. The CDR3 contains 17 residues.

This rearrangement joins TRBV29-1 to TRBJ1-1; possible D gene TRBD1, 5 bases. This CDR3 comprises 12 residues. Germline values: CDR1 SQVTM, CDR2 ANQGSEA. V lost 6 bases to trimming and J lost 1 base, with 9 bases between them. The CDR3 spells CSVIGENTEAFF. The DNA of the CDR3 is TGCAGCGTGATAGGGGAGAACACTGAAGCTTTCTTT. Supplemented by reference TRBV29-1 and TRBJ1-1, the full variable domain reads SAVISQKPSRDICQRGTSLTIQCQVDSQVTMMFWYRQQPGQSLTLIATANQGSEATYESGFVIDKFPISRPNLTFSTLTVSNMSPEDSSIYLCSVIGENTEAFFGQGTRLTVV.

The rearrangement joins TRBV5-1 to TRBJ2-2; TRBD1 agrees at 8 bases. V lost 4 bases to trimming and J lost 3 bases; unmatched junction nucleotides: 5. The CDR3 sequence is 15 residues long. CDR1 is SGHRS, CDR2 YFSETQ, per germline. The DNA of the CDR3 is TGCGCCAGCAGCCCAGGGGGCGTGGACACCGGGGAGCTGTTTTTT. This gives the protein CASSPGGVDTGELFF.

This rearrangement joins TRBV29-1 to TRBJ2-7; D is ambiguous. The CDR3 totals 12 residues. The germline CDR1 and CDR2 sequences are SQVTM and ANQGSEA. Trimming cost V 3 bases and J 2 bases, with 8 bases left between them. CDR3 loop: CSVESGAYEQYF. In DNA, the CDR3 is TGCAGCGTTGAGTCCGGAGCCTACGAGCAGTACTTC.

V gene TRBV5-6 combines with J gene TRBJ2-7; perhaps TRBD2 as D (7 bases). Per the germline V gene, CDR1 is SGHDT and CDR2 is YYEEEE. This CDR3 region has 15 residues. Trimming cost V 2 bases and J 11 bases, with 23 bases left between them. CDR3 loop: CASSFPSGGGLVKYF. The CDR3 DNA is TGTGCCAGCAGCTTTCCTTCGGGGGGCGGGCTCGTAAAGTACTTC.

The chain joins TRBV5-1 to TRBJ1-3; D unresolved. The length of the CDR3 is 14 residues. The germline CDR1 and CDR2 sequences are SGHRS and YFSETQ. Trimming cost V 4 bases and J 0 bases, with 8 bases left between them. The CDR3 DNA reads as TGCGCCAGCAGCCCGGGGAGCTCTGGAAACACCATATATTTT. Its protein is CASSPGSSGNTIYF.

The rearrangement links TRBV19 to TRBJ1-2; 7 bases agree with TRBD1. Germline lookup yields CDR1 LNHDA and CDR2 SQIVND (reference sequence). CDR3 length: 15 amino acids. Germline trimming cut 6 bases from V and 4 bases from J; bases unmatched to any gene: 11. The CDR3 is CASSPATGRGYGYTF. In DNA, the CDR3 is TGTGCCAGTAGCCCGGCGACAGGGCGAGGCTATGGCTACACCTTC.

V usage is TRBV6-1 and J usage is TRBJ1-3; 7 nucleotides agree with TRBD1. CDR1 is MNHNS and CDR2 is SASEGT in the germline V gene. The CDR3 is 15 amino acids. The trim removed 6 bases at V and 0 bases at J, leaving 5 bases unmatched. The CDR3 protein is CASRPAGGSGNTIYF. Here the CDR3 DNA reads TGTGCCAGCAGGCCAGCAGGGGGCTCTGGAAACACCATATATTTT.

The chain links TRBV5-6 to TRBJ2-7, with 7 positions matching TRBD1. Germline assignment: CDR1 SGHDT and CDR2 YYEEEE. The CDR3 covers 14 residues. The J segment lost 1 base and the V segment lost 4 bases, leaving 5 bases of the junction unmatched. The CDR3 bases are TGTGCCAGCAGCCGGGACAGATGGTCCTACGAGCAGTACTTC. It translates to CASSRDRWSYEQYF.

V usage is TRBV4-3 and J usage is TRBJ2-7; TRBD1 might be the D (5 bases). The CDR3 consists of 16 residues. Germline CDR1 is LGHNA and CDR2 is YSLEER. Trimming took off 3 bases at V and 3 bases at J, with 18 bases between the two ends. This CDR3 is CASSHLWGREGYEQYF. The CDR3 nucleotides read TGCGCCAGCAGCCACCTCTGGGGCAGGGAAGGCTACGAGCAGTACTTC.

The chain carries TRBV18 and TRBJ2-7; 15 bases match TRBD2. Germline CDR1 and CDR2: KGHSH and LQKENI. Unmatched junction bases numbered 7, after V lost 3 bases and J lost 7 bases. The CDR3 is 16 amino acids. As DNA, the CDR3 is TGTGCCAGCTCACCCGCGGGACTAGCGGGGGGCCTGGAGCAGTACTTC. Amino acids: CASSPAGLAGGLEQYF.

This rearrangement joins TRBV5-1 to TRBJ2-3; 9 positions match TRBD2. Per the germline V gene, CDR1 is SGHRS and CDR2 is YFSETQ. V shed 0 bases and J 6 bases; nucleotides not matched to a gene: 2. The CDR3 is 14 amino acids. The CDR3 coding sequence is TGCGCCAGCAGCTTGGTAGCGGGAGAGGATACGCAGTATTTT. The encoded protein is CASSLVAGEDTQYF.